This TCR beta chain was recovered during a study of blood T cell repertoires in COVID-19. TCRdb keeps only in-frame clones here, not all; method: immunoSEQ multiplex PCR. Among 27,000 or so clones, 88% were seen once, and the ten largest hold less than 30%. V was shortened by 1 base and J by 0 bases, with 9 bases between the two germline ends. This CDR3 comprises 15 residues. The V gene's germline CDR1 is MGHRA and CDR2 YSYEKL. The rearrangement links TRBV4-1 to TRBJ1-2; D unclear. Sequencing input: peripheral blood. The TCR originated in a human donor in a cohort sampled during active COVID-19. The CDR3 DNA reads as TGCGCCAGCAGCCAAGTCGCGGGCTCTAACTATGGCTACACCTTC. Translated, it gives CASSQVAGSNYGYTF.